This T cell receptor (beta chain) is from a study of T cell responses to AZD1222 COVID-19 vaccine. Whole-study results and caveats: The peak T cell response came first, and repertoires were sampled only after it.

This CDR3 region has 16 residues. V lost 0 bases, J lost 5 bases, and 17 bases lay in between. Germline assignment: CDR1 MNHEY and CDR2 SMNVEV (reference sequence). With regard to this clone: What it recognizes is unknown.

Some clones are missing from TCRdb's copy, which holds only in-frame ones; the method was immunoSEQ multiplex PCR. Of roughly 80,000 clones listed, approximately 90% are singletons. This clonotype originated in an adult who received the AZD1222 COVID-19 vaccine. Sequencing used peripheral blood, obtained 28 days after the second AZD1222 dose. This chain links TRBV27 with TRBJ2-7, with D possibly TRBD1 on 5 matching bases. CDR3 bases: TGTGCCAGCAGTTTATCGGTCGGCAGGGTAGGGCACGAGCAGTACTTC. Its translation is CASSLSVGRVGHEQYF.